Each of the 14 T cell receptor beta chains below was sequenced from the same sample in a study of cytomegalovirus exposure and HLA in healthy donors. The PCR employed 60 Vbeta primers together with 13 Jbeta primers. TCRdb's copy holds only in-frame clones and misses some; the assay was immunoSEQ multiplex PCR. Among some 150,000 clones listed, 60% to 85% were seen once. The specimen sequenced was PBMCs. These receptors came from a female donor in good health and CMV-seropositive.

This rearrangement joins TRBV6-1 to TRBJ1-5; no firm D call. Germline V gene lookup returns CDR1 MNHNS and CDR2 SASEGT. The length of the CDR3 is 15 residues. Trimming shortened V by 8 bases and J by 4 bases, and 18 bases separated the two germline ends. The CDR3 DNA follows: TGTGCCAGCCGGGTTCCCGGCGGGTTAAATCAGCCCCAGCATTTT. Encoded protein: CASRVPGGLNQPQHF.

The rearrangement joins TRBV7-6 to TRBJ1-6, with D maybe TRBD1 (5 bases). V dropped 1 base and J dropped 6 bases, with 7 bases sitting between them. CDR1 is SGHVS, CDR2 FNYEAQ, per germline. The CDR3 sequence is 14 residues long. CDR3 bases: TGTGCCAGCAGCTTAGGACAGTCTAATTCACCCCTCCACTTT. Its translation is CASSLGQSNSPLHF.

The V and J genes are TRBV2 and TRBJ1-5; 8 bases match TRBD1. With V trimmed by 9 bases and J by 5 bases, 9 bases remained unmatched. The CDR3 has 14 residues. CDR1 and CDR2 (germline): SNHLY, FYNNEI. CDR3 in DNA: TGTGCCAGTGGTGAGACAGGGGTCGATCAGCCCCAGCATTTT. Residues: CASGETGVDQPQHF. Full variable domain (rest looked up from reference TRBV2 and TRBJ1-5): EPEVTQTPSHQVTQMGQEVILRCVPISNHLYFYWYRQILGQKVEFLVSFYNNEISEKSEIFDDQFSVERPDGSNFTLKIRSTKLEDSAMYFCASGETGVDQPQHFGDGTRLSIL.

The J gene is TRBJ2-7, the V gene TRBV7-9; a weak D match, TRBD1 (5 bases). Germline V gene lookup returns CDR1 SEHNR and CDR2 FQNEAQ (reference sequence). The CDR3 sequence is 13 residues long. V dropped 9 bases and J dropped 3 bases, with 15 bases sitting between them. The chain's CDR3 is CASSFQGNYEQYF. CDR3 in DNA: TGTGCCAGTTCGTTTCAGGGAAACTACGAGCAGTACTTC.

This chain links TRBV30 with TRBJ2-7, with TRBD2 matching 10 bases. The junction had 6 bases not matched to a gene; V was cut back by 4 bases and J by 3 bases. The germline CDR1 and CDR2 sequences are GTSNPN and SVGIG (reference sequence). This CDR3 contains 14 residues. CDR3 nucleotide sequence: TGTGCCTGGAATCGGCTAGCGGGGGACTACGAGCAGTACTTC. This gives the protein CAWNRLAGDYEQYF.

The rearrangement joins TRBV18 to TRBJ2-1; 8 positions agree with TRBD1. Germline V gene sequence: CDR1 KGHSH, CDR2 LQKENI. V lost 4 bases and J lost 4; bases outside the gene matches: 3. The CDR3 is 14 amino acids. CDR3 bases: TGTGCCAGCTCACAGGGACAGGCTTACAATGAGCAGTTCTTC. The encoded protein is CASSQGQAYNEQFF.

The genes are TRBV4-1 and TRBJ2-1, with TRBD2 matching 7 bases. V lost 2 bases and J lost 7; bases outside the gene matches: 5. This CDR3 has 14 residues. Germline-derived CDR1 and CDR2 are MGHRA and YSYEKL. The CDR3 DNA reads as TGCGCCAGCAGCCAAACTCGCGGGAGAAATGAGCAGTTCTTC. The encoded protein is CASSQTRGRNEQFF.

The gene calls are TRBV5-1 and TRBJ2-2; TRBD1 agrees at 9 bases. This CDR3 has 16 residues. Germline assignment: CDR1 SGHRS and CDR2 YFSETQ. V lost 4 bases to trimming and J lost 3 bases; unmatched junction nucleotides: 7. Here the CDR3 reads CASSGTGTGYTGELFF. The DNA for the CDR3 is TGCGCCAGCAGCGGAACCGGGACAGGGTACACCGGGGAGCTGTTTTTT.

The chain employs TRBV7-2 and TRBJ1-5, with D maybe TRBD1 (6 bases). Looked up from germline, CDR1 is SGHTA and CDR2 is FQGNSA. The V and J ends lost 5 bases and 4 bases respectively, with 9 bases between them. This CDR3 is 13 amino acids long. The CDR3 loop reads CASSRDMNQPQHF. The CDR3 DNA follows: TGTGCCAGCAGCCGGGACATGAATCAGCCCCAGCATTTT.

This clone was recorded once. The CDR3 DNA follows: TGTGCCAGCACGGGGGGGGCAGGTGGCTACACCTTC. As protein: CASTGGAGGYTF. V is TRBV6-6 and J is TRBJ1-2, with TRBD1 as a possible D gene (6 bases). CDR3 length: 12 residues. The V gene lost 7 bases and the J gene lost 7 bases, with 13 bases spanning the gap. Germline CDR1 is MNHNY and CDR2 is SVGAGI (reference sequence).

V is TRBV5-1 and J is TRBJ2-5, with TRBD2 identical over 7 bases. V lost 1 base, J lost 7 bases, and 4 bases stayed unmatched. CDR3 length: 13 amino acids. The germline V gene encodes CDR1 SGHRS and CDR2 YFSETQ. The CDR3 loop is CASSLIPGGTQYF. Here the CDR3 DNA reads TGCGCCAGCAGCTTGATCCCGGGGGGGACCCAGTACTTC.

J is TRBJ1-4 and V is TRBV4-2; D remains unclear. V was trimmed by 3 bases and J by 8 bases, leaving 16 bases between them. This CDR3 is 15 amino acids long. Per germline, CDR1 LGHNA and CDR2 YNFKEQ. DNA for the CDR3: TGTGCCAGCAGCCAGGCCGGGAACCACATCGAAAAACTGTTTTTT. As protein: CASSQAGNHIEKLFF.

This chain joins TRBV15 and TRBJ1-1; 12 bases line up with TRBD1. The CDR3 runs 16 residues. Germline V lookup: CDR1 LNHNV, CDR2 YYDKDF (reference sequence). With 4 bases clipped from V and 5 bases from J, the junction kept 8 bases outside the gene matches. The CDR3: CATSNRDRGLRTEAFF. CDR3 sequence (DNA): TGTGCCACCAGCAACCGGGACAGGGGGCTCAGGACTGAAGCTTTCTTT.

V and J are TRBV5-1 and TRBJ1-1, with D hard to call. The CDR3 has 14 residues. V dropped 0 bases and J dropped 2 bases, with 8 bases sitting between them. Germline CDR1 SGHRS, CDR2 YFSETQ. This chain's CDR3 is CASSLERQNTEAFF. Written as DNA, the CDR3 is TGCGCCAGCAGCTTGGAGAGACAAAACACTGAAGCTTTCTTT.